The 23 T cell receptor beta chains below come from one sample, sequenced in a study of T cell responses to AZD1222 COVID-19 vaccine. Profiled with immunoSEQ multiplex PCR; TCRdb holds only in-frame clones, not every one. The table lists over 100,000 clones, about 90% of them singletons, with around 2.6% in the top ten. Specimen: peripheral blood, collected 28 days after the second AZD1222 dose. The receptors derive from an adult who received the AZD1222 COVID-19 vaccine.

The chain joins TRBV29-1 to TRBJ2-7, with D perhaps TRBD2 (6 bases). This CDR3 contains 12 residues. Germline V gene sequence: CDR1 SQVTM, CDR2 ANQGSEA. V was pared by 6 bases and J by 3 bases, with 12 bases between. The chain's CDR3 is CSVSGLSYEQYF. CDR3 bases: TGCAGCGTCTCGGGACTGAGCTACGAGCAGTACTTC.

This clone was seen only once. The chain links TRBV3-1 (or the pseudogene TRBV3-2) to TRBJ1-5, with no clear D. The V end was cut by 3 bases, the J end by 4 bases, with 7 bases between. Germline CDR1 and CDR2: LGHDT and YNNKEL (reference sequence). The CDR3 consists of 13 residues. Written as DNA, the CDR3 is TGTGCCAGCAGCCAGAGTCTGAATCAGCCCCAGCATTTT. Translation: CASSQSLNQPQHF.

The chain uses TRBV18 and TRBJ1-5, with D perhaps TRBD1 (5 bases). There are 14 residues in the CDR3. The V and J ends lost 3 bases and 9 bases respectively, with 15 bases between them. Germline V gives CDR1 KGHSH, CDR2 LQKENI. For the CDR3, the DNA is TGTGCCAGCTCACCGAACCCGGGGACGGGGCCCCAGCATTTT. Translated, it gives CASSPNPGTGPQHF.

The chain recombines TRBV11-1 with TRBJ2-7; maybe TRBD1 (5 bases). Germline V CDR1 and CDR2: SGHAT, FQDESV (reference sequence). The CDR3 length is 14 residues. V was clipped by 5 bases and J by 0 bases, with 11 bases between them. CDR3 loop: CASSSDRRSYEQYF. The DNA of the CDR3 is TGTGCCAGCAGCAGTGACAGACGCTCCTACGAGCAGTACTTC.

The chain is built from TRBV6-5 and TRBJ2-5; 8 nucleotides match TRBD2. Germline lookup yields CDR1 MNHEY and CDR2 SVGAGI. Trimming removed 3 bases from V and 1 base from J; junction bases left unmatched: 4. CDR3 length equals 15 residues. The CDR3 loop reads CASSYRSGAQETQYF. CDR3 DNA sequence: TGTGCCAGCAGTTATCGTAGCGGGGCCCAAGAGACCCAGTACTTC.

The rearrangement joins TRBV7-2 to TRBJ2-3, with 7 bases matching TRBD2. The CDR3 runs to 13 residues. Germline values: CDR1 SGHTA, CDR2 FQGNSA. Trimming cost V 5 bases and J 4 bases; bases outside gene matches: 3. CDR3 loop: CASSGLGPDTQYF. The CDR3 nucleotides read TGTGCCAGCAGCGGACTAGGGCCAGATACGCAGTATTTT.

This chain connects TRBV18 to TRBJ1-5; D may be TRBD1 (6 bases). CDR1 is KGHSH, CDR2 LQKENI, per germline. CDR3 length: 14 residues. Trimming stripped 10 bases from V and 0 bases from J, with 13 bases between. CDR3 DNA: TGTGCCACCAAGGACAGCCATAGCAATCAGCCCCAGCATTTT. Translation gives CATKDSHSNQPQHF.

This sequence joins TRBV7-2 and TRBJ2-7; possibly TRBD1 for D (6 bases). There are 14 residues in the CDR3. The germline V gene has CDR1 SGHTA and CDR2 FQGNSA. Between the trimmed V and J ends, which lost 5 bases and 4 bases, there was a span of 15 bases. CDR3 region: CASSLDRWRYEQYF. The CDR3 DNA is TGTGCCAGCAGCCTCGACAGGTGGAGGTACGAGCAGTACTTC.

J is TRBJ2-1 and V is TRBV5-3; D possibly uses TRBD1 or TRBD2 (5 bases each). TRBV5-3 is placed among ORFs of uncertain function. This CDR3 contains 15 residues. Trimming took 7 bases from V and 4 from J, leaving 18 bases between them. The CDR3 here is CARRRRQGSYNEQFF. CDR3 bases: TGTGCCAGACGGAGGAGGCAGGGCTCGTACAATGAGCAGTTCTTC.

This chain links TRBV27 with TRBJ2-5; either TRBD1 or TRBD2 may fit D (5 bases each). The CDR3 runs 13 residues. Trimming removed 10 bases from V and 7 bases from J, with 19 bases in between. Germline CDR1 and CDR2: MNHEY and SMNVEV (reference sequence). CDR3 sequence reads: CATRFDSRGTQYF. The DNA of the CDR3 is TGTGCCACGCGCTTCGACAGCCGGGGGACCCAGTACTTC.

This clone was counted a few times. V is TRBV6-4 and J is TRBJ2-2, with no clear D. The CDR3 runs to 14 residues. CDR1 is MRHNA and CDR2 is SNTAGT in the germline V gene. The V end lost 0 bases, the J end lost 1 base, and 3 bases lay between the germline ends. The CDR3, as DNA: TGTGCCAGCAGTGACTCCGGGAACACCGGGGAGCTGTTTTTT. Amino acid sequence: CASSDSGNTGELFF.

The chain recombines TRBV6-6 with TRBJ1-3, with a weak D call TRBD1 (5 bases). The germline gives CDR1 MNHNY, CDR2 SVGAGI (reference sequence). Trimming removed 7 bases from V and 8 bases from J, with 18 bases in between. The CDR3 runs 14 residues. CDR3 in amino acids: CASTQSPGRDTIYF. As DNA, the CDR3 is TGTGCCAGCACCCAGAGTCCAGGGAGAGACACCATATATTTT.

The chain has TRBV2 and TRBJ2-7, with D maybe TRBD1 (6 bases). Germline V gene lookup returns CDR1 SNHLY and CDR2 FYNNEI. The CDR3 extends over 12 amino acids. Trimming took off 10 bases at V and 0 bases at J, with 10 bases between the two ends. The CDR3 DNA sequence: TGTGCCAACCGGGACACCTCCTACGAGCAGTACTTC. It is translated as CANRDTSYEQYF.

This sequence joins TRBV18 and TRBJ1-1; D may be TRBD1 (5 bases). CDR3 length: 18 amino acids. Germline V gene sequence: CDR1 KGHSH, CDR2 LQKENI. V lost 5 bases to trimming and J lost 1 base, with 23 bases between them. The CDR3 loop is CASSRMGIHTGQNTEAFF. CDR3 sequence (DNA): TGTGCCAGCTCAAGAATGGGTATACATACAGGACAGAACACTGAAGCTTTCTTT.

The chain employs TRBV5-1 and TRBJ1-1; no clear D gene. Germline V gene data show CDR1 as SGHRS and CDR2 as YFSETQ. Deletions cut 2 bases from V and 1 base from J, with 6 bases between. This CDR3 region has 13 residues. The CDR3 DNA follows: TGCGCCAGCAGCTTTGAAGCGAACACTGAAGCTTTCTTT. This codes for CASSFEANTEAFF.

The rearrangement joins TRBV28 to TRBJ2-4; no firm D call. Germline assignment: CDR1 MDHEN and CDR2 SYDVKM. CDR3 size: 15 residues. The V end lost 6 bases, the J end lost 0 bases, and 12 bases lay between the germline ends. The CDR3 loop is CASRPSLLAKNIQYF. The CDR3 DNA sequence: TGTGCCAGCAGACCCTCCTTACTAGCCAAAAACATTCAGTACTTC. Full variable domain (rest looked up from reference TRBV28 and TRBJ2-4): DVKVTQSSRYLVKRTGEKVFLECVQDMDHENMFWYRQDPGLGLRLIYFSYDVKMKEKGDIPEGYSVSREKKERFSLILESASTNQTSMYLCASRPSLLAKNIQYFGAGTRLSVL.

The V call is TRBV28, the J call TRBJ2-7, with a weak D call TRBD2 (7 bases). Trimming took off 4 bases at V and 4 bases at J, with 11 bases between the two ends. The CDR3 is made up of 13 amino acids. CDR1 and CDR2 from the germline V gene are MDHEN and SYDVKM. As DNA, the CDR3 is TGTGCCAGCAGTTGGGGGGGACAATACGAGCAGTACTTC. Residues: CASSWGGQYEQYF.

This chain links TRBV2 with TRBJ2-1; D gene unclear. V shed 4 bases and J shed 7 bases, with 14 bases lying between them. The CDR3 is 14 amino acids. Germline V CDR1 and CDR2: SNHLY, FYNNEI. CDR3 region: CASSVLAGWNEQFF. The CDR3 region has the DNA TGTGCCAGCAGTGTGCTCGCTGGGTGGAATGAGCAGTTCTTC.

The chain employs TRBV19 and TRBJ2-6, with D maybe TRBD2 (5 bases). With 1 base removed from V and 0 bases from J, the gap between germline ends came to 10 bases. The CDR3 consists of 17 residues. From germline, CDR1 is LNHDA and CDR2 SQIVND (reference sequence). The CDR3 reads CASSIVEGGSGANVLTF. CDR3 nucleotides: TGTGCCAGTAGTATAGTAGAAGGAGGCTCTGGGGCCAACGTCCTGACTTTC.

This chain connects TRBV7-3 to TRBJ1-3, with D possibly matching TRBD1 (5 bases). Germline V lookup: CDR1 SGHTA, CDR2 FQGTGA. V was trimmed by 3 bases and J by 3 bases, leaving 12 bases between them. This CDR3 region has 15 residues. CDR3 residues: CASSFYAGHGNTIYF. The CDR3 coding sequence is TGTGCCAGCAGCTTCTACGCGGGGCATGGAAACACCATATATTTT. The variable domain in full, with the rest retrieved from reference TRBV7-3 and TRBJ1-3, is GAGVSQTPSNKVTEKGKYVELRCDPISGHTALYWYRQSLGQGPEFLIYFQGTGAADDSGLPNDRFFAVRPEGSVSTLKIQRTERGDSAVYLCASSFYAGHGNTIYFGEGSWLTVV.

This chain links TRBV2 with TRBJ1-1; D is uncertain. The CDR3 totals 11 residues. CDR1 and CDR2 from the germline V gene are SNHLY and FYNNEI. V was trimmed by 7 bases and J by 7 bases, leaving 10 bases between them. The CDR3 DNA sequence: TGTGCCAGCATTGTAAGGGTTGAAGCTTTCTTT. It is translated as CASIVRVEAFF.

The J gene is TRBJ2-2, the V gene TRBV4-3; either TRBD1 or TRBD2 may fit D (6 bases each). From germline, CDR1 is LGHNA and CDR2 YSLEER. With 6 bases removed from V and 2 bases from J, the gap between germline ends came to 10 bases. This CDR3 contains 14 residues. Here the CDR3 reads CASRRGTNTGELFF. The DNA of the CDR3 is TGCGCCAGCAGGAGGGGGACTAACACCGGGGAGCTGTTTTTT.

This clone was detected only a few times. This chain links TRBV11-1 with TRBJ1-1; D perhaps matches TRBD1 (6 bases). This CDR3 spans 15 amino acids. Germline assignment: CDR1 SGHAT and CDR2 FQDESV (reference sequence). Trimming took off 7 bases at V and 3 bases at J, with 18 bases between the two ends. CDR3 sequence: CASTKRGASDTEAFF. The CDR3 DNA follows: TGTGCCAGCACTAAAAGGGGGGCTTCGGACACTGAAGCTTTCTTT.